This T cell receptor beta chain was documented in a study of shared clonotypes between healthy human individuals. As for the study in general: Donor composition was a couple of women and a few men, aged 18 to 49.

Per sorted-subset replicate PCR, input was 150 to 250 ng DNA, representing around 28,000 T cell genomes. Data came from immunoSEQ multiplex PCR; TCRdb stores just in-frame clones and leaves some out. The sample contains more than 550,000 clones, 72% of which appear only once. This clone was counted a few times. This clonotype was obtained from a woman aged 30 to 39 in good health. The specimen was memory CD4+ T cells sorted from blood. Subset: CD45RA-negative fraction.

The CDR3 protein is CSVHSGVRTEAFF. CDR3 nucleotides: TGCAGCGTCCACAGTGGAGTGCGCACTGAAGCTTTCTTT. The chain uses TRBV29-1 and TRBJ1-1; D is unclear. The germline V gene encodes CDR1 SQVTM and CDR2 ANQGSEA. V gave up 6 bases and J gave up 4 bases, with 15 bases separating them. CDR3 length: 13 residues.